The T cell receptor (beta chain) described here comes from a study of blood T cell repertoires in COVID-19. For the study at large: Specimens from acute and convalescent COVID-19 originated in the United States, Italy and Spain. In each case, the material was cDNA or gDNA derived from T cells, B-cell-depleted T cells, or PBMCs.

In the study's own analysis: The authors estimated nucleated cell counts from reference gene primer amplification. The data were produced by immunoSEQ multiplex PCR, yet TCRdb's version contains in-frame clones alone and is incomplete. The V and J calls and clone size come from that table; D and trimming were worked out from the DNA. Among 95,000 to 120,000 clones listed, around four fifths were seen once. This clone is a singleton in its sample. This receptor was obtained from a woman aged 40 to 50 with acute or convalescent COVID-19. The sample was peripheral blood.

In nucleotides, the CDR3 is TGTGCCTGGACCGAGCCGGGACTTAAGGTTTATGGCTACACCTTC. Amino acid sequence: CAWTEPGLKVYGYTF. This rearrangement joins TRBV30 to TRBJ1-2, with D perhaps TRBD1 (5 bases). CDR1 and CDR2 from the germline V gene are GTSNPN and SVGIG (reference sequence). This CDR3 is 15 amino acids long. Trimming left V 4 bases short and J 5 bases short, with 20 bases between.